This TCR beta chain was captured by sequencing in a study of blood T cell repertoires in COVID-19. Study-wide context: The United States, Italy and Spain supplied acute and convalescent COVID-19 samples. In each case, the material was cDNA or gDNA derived from T cells, B-cell-depleted T cells, or PBMCs.

Trimming shortened V by 2 bases and J by 0 bases, and 11 bases separated the two germline ends. The CDR3 is 16 amino acids. Germline CDR1 reads SGHNT; CDR2 reads YYREEE (reference sequence). Original processing notes: It was from reference gene primer amplification that nucleated cell counts were estimated. Here immunoSEQ multiplex PCR was the method, and the copy in TCRdb shows in-frame clones only, minus some. V and J calls plus clone size are reproduced from that table; the DNA served to infer D and trimming. The repertoire holds some 260,000 clones, with over 65% as singletons. This chain uses TRBV5-4 with TRBJ2-2; D not certain. Sample: peripheral blood. The receptor was derived from a woman of 80 years or more with acute or convalescent COVID-19. This chain's CDR3 is CASSFSISSNTGELFF. CDR3 coding DNA: TGTGCCAGCAGCTTTTCGATTAGCTCGAACACCGGGGAGCTGTTTTTT. Filled out from reference TRBV5-4 and TRBJ2-2, the complete variable domain reads ETGVTQSPTHLIKTRGQQVTLRCSSQSGHNTVSWYQQALGQGPQFIFQYYREEENGRGNFPPRFSGLQFPNYSSELNVNALELDDSALYLCASSFSISSNTGELFFGEGSRLTVL.